This TCR beta chain comes out of a study of long-term antiretroviral therapy in people with HIV. Samples were assayed with immunoSEQ v3.0 at survey level. The data were produced by immunoSEQ multiplex PCR, yet TCRdb's version contains in-frame clones alone and is incomplete. This sample has about 36,000 clones; more than 65% occur once, and the top ten carry approximately 6.2%. The V and J ends lost 2 bases and 5 bases respectively, with 16 bases between them. The CDR3 is made up of 16 amino acids. The sequence derives from a man aged 18 to 35 with HIV. V and J are TRBV23-1 and TRBJ1-5; D possibly corresponds to TRBD1 (5 bases). TRBV23-1 is sorted into the ORF group, with uncertain function. Sequencing used unsorted PBMCs, obtained 0.6 years after starting antiretroviral therapy. The DNA for the CDR3 is TGCGCCAGCAGTCAACGGCAGGGTAAGGACGATCAGCCCCAGCATTTT. It translates to CASSQRQGKDDQPQHF.